The 21 T cell receptor beta chains below come from one sample, sequenced in a study of T cell repertoires in cytomegalovirus infection (dated by TCRdb to the late 2010s). The run used an Illumina HiSeq 1500. TCRdb handled the public reads itself, with Q25 trimming in fastp and clone calling in MiXCR, and kept productive beta chains. Under each unique CDR3 protein, matching rows form one entry showing the most common genes and DNA. The sample profile shows some 350,000 distinct CDR3 sequences; 15% to 20% of them were found once. 8.5% to 10% of the sample belongs to the ten largest clones. The sample was PBMCs. The receptors come from a human donor in good health (CMV status not recorded). Some clones in this sample may be carry-over from other donors' samples.

The rearrangement links TRBV19 to TRBJ2-1, with D possibly being TRBD1 (6 bases). The CDR3 sequence is 14 residues long. Trimming took off 6 bases at V and 3 bases at J, with 12 bases between the two ends. Germline CDR1 LNHDA, CDR2 SQIVND (reference sequence). The CDR3: CASRIRDNYNEQFF. The CDR3 nucleotides are TGTGCCAGTAGGATTCGGGACAACTACAATGAGCAGTTCTTC.

This clonotype was seen a handful of times. The chain is built from TRBV5-4 and TRBJ2-3; weak D call: TRBD1 (7 bases). Per germline, CDR1 SGHNT and CDR2 YYREEE (reference sequence). Deletions cut 3 bases from V and 1 base from J, with 15 bases between. This CDR3 spans 16 amino acids. CDR3 DNA sequence: TGTGCCAGCAGCTACCCTCAGGGGGAGGGCACAGATACGCAGTATTTT. It yields the protein CASSYPQGEGTDTQYF.

The chain is built from TRBV5-1 and TRBJ2-5; D may be TRBD1 or TRBD2 (6 bases each). The V and J ends lost 6 bases and 5 bases respectively, with 20 bases between them. The CDR3 spans 15 residues. Germline-derived CDR1 and CDR2 are SGHRS and YFSETQ. The CDR3 spells CASTTGAGSRETQYF. The CDR3 bases are TGCGCCAGCACCACGGGGGCAGGGTCTCGGGAGACCCAGTACTTC.

This clonotype occurred many times. V and J are TRBV7-9 and TRBJ1-4; D is possibly TRBD1 (5 bases). The CDR3 consists of 14 residues. Germline CDR1 is SEHNR and CDR2 is FQNEAQ (reference sequence). Trimming removed 5 bases at V and 10 bases at J, with 17 bases between. The CDR3 nucleotides read TGTGCCAGCAGCCCCGGGACGGGGGGGAGAAAACTGTTTTTT. As protein: CASSPGTGGRKLFF.

At least ten counts were recorded for this clonotype. The CDR3 nucleotides read TGTGCCAGCAGTCCAGGTATCATGAACACTGAAGCTTTCTTT. Translating gives CASSPGIMNTEAFF. This rearrangement joins TRBV5-6 to TRBJ1-1; D gene ambiguous. The CDR3 runs 14 residues. Germline CDR1 SGHDT, CDR2 YYEEEE. V lost 5 bases, J lost 0 bases, and 11 bases lay in between. Variable domain in full (rest from reference TRBV5-6 and TRBJ1-1): DAGVTQSPTHLIKTRGQQVTLRCSPKSGHDTVSWYQQALGQGPQFIFQYYEEEERQRGNFPDRFSGHQFPNYSSELNVNALLLGDSALYLCASSPGIMNTEAFFGQGTRLTVV.

A few counts support this clonotype. The chain uses TRBV29-1 and TRBJ2-1; 8 bases align to TRBD2. The CDR3 runs 13 residues. Trimming at V came to 4 bases and at J to 10 bases, leaving 9 bases not matched to a gene. CDR1 and CDR2 (germline): SQVTM, ANQGSEA. The CDR3 sequence: CSVAGGRKREQFF. In DNA, the CDR3 is TGCAGCGTTGCAGGCGGGAGGAAGCGCGAGCAGTTCTTC.

In this sample, this clonotype turned up many times. The chain employs TRBV10-3 and TRBJ2-1, with D unclear. V gave up 0 bases and J gave up 3 bases, with 15 bases separating them. This CDR3 is built from 17 residues. Germline-derived CDR1 and CDR2 are ENHRY and SYGVKD. The CDR3 here is CAISESSVRAGYNEQFF. The CDR3, as DNA: TGTGCCATCAGTGAGTCATCCGTTAGGGCAGGCTACAATGAGCAGTTCTTC.

This clonotype occurred many times. The chain recombines TRBV7-2 with TRBJ1-4; tentative D call: TRBD1 (5 bases). Germline-derived CDR1 and CDR2 are SGHTA and FQGNSA. The V end lost 5 bases, the J end lost 5 bases, and 15 bases lay between the germline ends. CDR3 length: 15 amino acids. The DNA of the CDR3 is TGTGCCAGCAGCCCCCGGGGCAGTGAGAATGAAAAACTGTTTTTT. It translates to CASSPRGSENEKLFF.

V gene TRBV29-1 combines with J gene TRBJ2-5; TRBD1 matches at 7 bases. V lost 7 bases to trimming and J lost 5 bases; unmatched junction nucleotides: 13. This CDR3 is built from 14 residues. In germline, CDR1 is SQVTM, CDR2 ANQGSEA. CDR3 nucleotides: TGCAGCGCGGGACAGACCCTCTTCTTGGAGACCCAGTACTTC. It yields the protein CSAGQTLFLETQYF.

This clonotype showed up just a few times. The rearrangement links TRBV3-1 to TRBJ2-3; TRBD2 matches at 7 bases. The CDR3 sequence is 17 residues long. V was clipped by 2 bases and J by 0 bases; unmatched bases: 8. In germline, CDR1 is LGHDT, CDR2 YNNKEL (reference sequence). The DNA of the CDR3 is TGTGCCAGCAGCCAATCGACTAGCACGCCTAGCACAGATACGCAGTATTTT. Translated, it gives CASSQSTSTPSTDTQYF.

There are a few counts of this clonotype. This chain joins TRBV4-1 and TRBJ2-7; D is perhaps TRBD2 (6 bases). The V gene's germline CDR1 is MGHRA and CDR2 YSYEKL. V lost 1 base, J lost 3 bases, and 16 bases lay in between. CDR3 length: 16 residues. DNA for the CDR3: TGCGCCAGCAGCCAAGTAGCGGACACCAGATTCTACGAGCAGTACTTC. Its protein product is CASSQVADTRFYEQYF.

This clonotype was recorded a few times. The chain recombines TRBV12-5 with TRBJ2-7; the D is unclear. The CDR3 extends over 12 amino acids. Germline lookup yields CDR1 LGHNT and CDR2 FRNRAP. Trimming took off 4 bases at V and 2 bases at J, with 6 bases between the two ends. The CDR3 coding sequence is TGTGCTAGTGGTTCGAGAACCTACGAGCAGTACTTC. Its translation is CASGSRTYEQYF.

This clonotype was observed a handful of times. In DNA form, the CDR3 reads TGTGCCAGCAGTTACTCCCCTTCAGAGACCCAGTACTTC. It codes for CASSYSPSETQYF. This chain connects TRBV6-8 to TRBJ2-5; no definite D call. The CDR3 is 13 residues long. Trimming shortened V by 0 bases and J by 4 bases, and 6 bases separated the two germline ends. Germline CDR1 and CDR2: MNHGY and SAAAGT.

This clonotype has a handful of counts. The chain links TRBV7-2 to TRBJ1-1; D perhaps matches TRBD1 (6 bases). V gave up 4 bases and J gave up 0 bases, with 15 bases separating them. Germline V gives CDR1 SGHTA, CDR2 FQGNSA. CDR3 length: 16 amino acids. The CDR3 DNA is TGTGCCAGCAGCTCCAGGGGACGCCGATTGAACACTGAAGCTTTCTTT. Protein sequence: CASSSRGRRLNTEAFF.

This clonotype has a count of ten or more. The chain recombines TRBV7-2 with TRBJ2-5; tentative D call: TRBD1 (6 bases). There are 12 residues in the CDR3. V was cut by 5 bases and J by 5 bases, with 9 bases left in between. Germline assignment: CDR1 SGHTA and CDR2 FQGNSA. The CDR3 sequence: CASSRQGETQYF. The CDR3 DNA is TGTGCCAGCAGCCGCCAGGGGGAGACCCAGTACTTC.

This clonotype has more than one count but fewer than ten. The rearrangement joins TRBV12-3 or TRBV12-4 to TRBJ1-5; 7 bases fit TRBD1. Losses at the gene ends were 5 bases for V and 4 bases for J; bases not matched to a gene: 8. The CDR3 consists of 15 residues. Here the CDR3 DNA reads TGTGCCAGCAGTCTCGGGACAGTCCAAAATCAGCCCCAGCATTTT. It encodes CASSLGTVQNQPQHF.

This clonotype was recorded many times. This chain joins TRBV7-2 and TRBJ2-7; 15 bases line up with TRBD2. CDR3 size: 15 residues. V lost 4 bases, J lost 4 bases, and 2 bases stayed unmatched. The germline V gene encodes CDR1 SGHTA and CDR2 FQGNSA. The CDR3 DNA sequence: TGTGCCAGCAGCTGGACTAGCGGGGGGGCTTACGAGCAGTACTTC. Its protein product is CASSWTSGGAYEQYF.

The chain recombines TRBV20-1 with TRBJ1-5; D is undetermined. The CDR3 has 14 amino acids. Trimming pared 4 bases from V and 6 bases from J, leaving 16 bases between. Per germline, CDR1 DFQATT and CDR2 SNEGSKA (reference sequence). The CDR3 DNA reads as TGCAGTGCTACCCAACAACGACGGGGTCAGCCCCAGCATTTT. It yields the protein CSATQQRRGQPQHF.

The chain recombines TRBV29-1 with TRBJ2-1; possible D gene TRBD1, 6 bases. Trimming left V 8 bases short and J 4 bases short, with 9 bases between. From germline, CDR1 is SQVTM and CDR2 ANQGSEA. The CDR3 consists of 11 residues. CDR3 DNA: TGCAGCCTTAGGGGGTACAATGAGCAGTTCTTC. As protein: CSLRGYNEQFF.

This clonotype was observed at least ten times. The rearrangement uses TRBV20-1 and TRBJ2-7; 11 nucleotides agree with TRBD2. Trimming took 1 base from V and 5 from J; bases not matched to a gene: 7. Germline V CDR1 and CDR2: DFQATT, SNEGSKA (reference sequence). The CDR3 loop spans 15 amino acids. In DNA form, the CDR3 reads TGCAGTGCTAGAGGACTAGCGGGGCGGGTCGACGAGCAGTACTTC. Amino acid sequence: CSARGLAGRVDEQYF.

This chain connects TRBV6-5 to TRBJ2-6, with D possibly matching TRBD1 (6 bases). The CDR3 spans 20 residues. Trimming took 4 bases from V and 0 from J, leaving 22 bases between them. Germline CDR1 is MNHEY and CDR2 is SVGAGI. CDR3 DNA: TGTGCCAGCAGTTTCCATATAACGACAGGATCTATCTCTGGGGCCAACGTCCTGACTTTC. Translation gives CASSFHITTGSISGANVLTF.